This TCR beta chain was identified during a study of T cell clusters in autoimmune cytopenias. Across the study: TRB sequencing had a median around 50,000 reads and about 2,500 distinct clonotypes per sample. Findings and limits, study-wide: Compared with active autoimmune hepatitis patients, healthy donors showed almost three-fold more exclusive TRB clusters.

Measured by frequency, this clonotype is medium-sized. Antigen specificity is unknown. TRB amplification used roughly 250 ng of peripheral blood genomic DNA. TRB rearrangements were amplified by touch-down multiplex PCR with mixed TRB-A/B primers. TCRdb re-called the multiplex PCR reads; one entry per CDR3 protein, DNA not given. This sample contains about 2,000 distinct CDR3 sequences. The TCR originated in a human donor with an autoimmune cytopenia or autoimmune hepatitis (not recorded which). Sequencing input: peripheral blood.

The CDR3 sequence is CASSPGTGSAGNTIYF. The rearrangement joins TRBV6-5 to TRBJ1-3; with no DNA, the TCRdb D assignment of TRBD1 cannot be verified. CDR3 length: 16 amino acids. Germline CDR1 reads MNHEY; CDR2 reads SVGAGI.